The 25 T cell receptor beta chains listed next were all sequenced from one sample in a study of CD8+ T cells in alopecia areata. It was cDNA, reverse transcribed from extracted RNA, that served as the sequencing template. Method: immunoSEQ multiplex PCR; TCRdb's copy keeps in-frame clones and lacks some. There are hundreds of thousands of clones in the sample; under 80% occur only once, and around 1.2% lies in the top ten. Sequenced here: CD4+ T cells sorted from blood, sampled at week 0. These receptor sequences come from a human donor with alopecia areata.

Comment on this clone: The same CDR3 is also encoded by other DNA sequences in this sample. The V and J genes are TRBV20-1 and TRBJ2-2; D remains unclear. The CDR3 is made up of 11 amino acids. Germline CDR1 is DFQATT and CDR2 is SNEGSKA (reference sequence). V lost 3 bases and J 5 bases, leaving 4 bases between the germline ends. CDR3 coding DNA: TGCAGTGCTAGGGGGACCGGGGAGCTGTTTTTT. It codes for CSARGTGELFF.

This chain links TRBV29-1 with TRBJ2-1; 9 nucleotides match TRBD2. The CDR3 is made up of 17 amino acids. V shed 8 bases and J 0 bases; nucleotides not matched to a gene: 14. Germline CDR1 is SQVTM and CDR2 is ANQGSEA. The CDR3 loop reads CSTKWASGVSSYNEQFF. The CDR3 DNA sequence: TGCAGCACCAAATGGGCTAGCGGGGTTAGCTCCTACAATGAGCAGTTCTTC.

This clone was detected only once. CDR3: CASSEGGVYEQYF. CDR3 in DNA: TGTGCCAGCAGTGAAGGGGGTGTCTACGAGCAGTACTTC. The chain is built from TRBV6-1 and TRBJ2-7; D unresolved. Germline V gives CDR1 MNHNS, CDR2 SASEGT. Trimming shortened V by 1 base and J by 3 bases, and 7 bases separated the two germline ends. The CDR3 loop spans 13 amino acids.

The CDR3 spells CSVELVRGTQYF. The DNA for the CDR3 is TGCAGCGTTGAGCTAGTTCGGGGAACGCAGTATTTT. The V call is TRBV29-1, the J call TRBJ2-3; tentative D call: TRBD2 (5 bases). The CDR3 loop spans 12 amino acids. Trimming removed 3 bases from V and 9 bases from J, with 13 bases in between. Germline loops: CDR1 SQVTM, CDR2 ANQGSEA.

The J gene is TRBJ2-5, the V gene TRBV29-1; tentatively, D is TRBD2 (5 bases). Trimming pared 6 bases from V and 2 bases from J, leaving 10 bases between. This CDR3 region has 12 residues. CDR1 and CDR2 (germline): SQVTM, ANQGSEA. The CDR3 loop reads CSVRGPQETQYF. The CDR3 coding sequence is TGCAGCGTCCGGGGTCCACAAGAGACCCAGTACTTC.

The chain combines TRBV11-3 with TRBJ2-1; D ambiguous. This CDR3 region has 14 residues. Trimming removed 1 base from V and 8 bases from J, with 12 bases in between. The germline V gene encodes CDR1 SGHNT and CDR2 YENEEA. CDR3 in DNA: TGTGCCAGCAGCTTAGCTTCCGATTTCGATGAGCAGTTCTTC. It is translated as CASSLASDFDEQFF.

The chain recombines TRBV30 with TRBJ2-1, with D perhaps matching TRBD2 (7 bases). Trimming stripped 3 bases from V and 5 bases from J, with 8 bases between. The CDR3 has 12 amino acids. Germline V CDR1 and CDR2: GTSNPN, SVGIG (reference sequence). CDR3 nucleotides: TGTGCCTGGAGCGGGGGGCACAATGAGCAGTTCTTC. As protein: CAWSGGHNEQFF.

J is TRBJ2-7 and V is TRBV6-6; a weak D match, TRBD1 (6 bases). From germline, CDR1 is MNHNY and CDR2 SVGAGI (reference sequence). There are 14 residues in the CDR3. The ends were cut back, 4 bases at V and 2 bases at J, with 12 bases in the middle. The CDR3 here is CASSFLTGTYEQYF. The CDR3 DNA sequence: TGTGCCAGCAGTTTCCTCACAGGGACCTACGAGCAGTACTTC.

A few counts support this clone. The chain is built from TRBV5-1 and TRBJ1-5; 7 nucleotides align to TRBD1. This CDR3 is 14 amino acids long. Germline V lookup: CDR1 SGHRS, CDR2 YFSETQ. The V and J ends lost 4 bases and 3 bases, in that order; junction bases with no gene match: 4. CDR3 sequence reads: CASSPGTVNQPQHF. The CDR3, as DNA: TGCGCCAGCAGCCCCGGGACAGTCAATCAGCCCCAGCATTTT.

The rearrangement uses TRBV5-1 and TRBJ2-6; D perhaps matches TRBD1 (6 bases). Germline V gives CDR1 SGHRS, CDR2 YFSETQ. The CDR3 totals 14 residues. V was pared by 7 bases and J by 4 bases, with 12 bases between. CDR3 residues: CASRAGVGANVLTF. Here the CDR3 DNA reads TGCGCCAGCCGAGCAGGGGTCGGGGCCAACGTCCTGACTTTC.

This clone has a handful of counts. The V call is TRBV29-1, the J call TRBJ2-7; D is perhaps TRBD1 (5 bases). Germline-derived CDR1 and CDR2 are SQVTM and ANQGSEA. The V end lost 4 bases, the J end lost 6 bases, and 7 bases lay between the germline ends. This CDR3 spans 10 amino acids. CDR3: CSVGDSEQYF. The CDR3 region has the DNA TGCAGCGTTGGTGACAGCGAGCAGTACTTC.

The chain couples TRBV30 to TRBJ1-4; no firm D call. The V end was cut by 3 bases, the J end by 5 bases, with 4 bases between. Per germline, CDR1 GTSNPN and CDR2 SVGIG (reference sequence). This CDR3 region has 11 residues. CDR3 sequence: CAWRRNEKLFF. The CDR3, as DNA: TGTGCCTGGAGGAGAAATGAAAAACTGTTTTTT. Full variable domain (remainder filled in from reference TRBV30 and TRBJ1-4): SQTIHQWPATLVQPVGSPLSLECTVEGTSNPNLYWYRQAAGRGLQLLFYSVGIGQISSEVPQNLSASRPQDRQFILSSKKLLLSDSGFYLCAWRRNEKLFFGSGTQLSVL.

The rearrangement links TRBV9 to TRBJ1-2; the D gene is possibly TRBD1 (5 bases). V lost 0 bases and J lost 2, with 8 bases in between. From germline, CDR1 is SGDLS and CDR2 YYNGEE. This CDR3 region has 14 residues. This CDR3 reads CASSVEEGNYGYTF. CDR3 DNA: TGTGCCAGCAGCGTAGAGGAGGGGAACTATGGCTACACCTTC.

This chain uses TRBV15 with TRBJ2-7; the match to TRBD1 covers 7 bases. CDR3 length: 15 residues. The J segment lost 0 bases and the V segment lost 0 bases, leaving 2 bases of the junction unmatched. From germline, CDR1 is LNHNV and CDR2 YYDKDF (reference sequence). CDR3 protein: CATSREQGTSYEQYF. CDR3 DNA sequence: TGTGCCACCAGCAGAGAACAGGGGACCTCCTACGAGCAGTACTTC.

V usage is TRBV7-2 and J usage is TRBJ2-3; 11 bases agree with TRBD2. Germline CDR1 is SGHTA and CDR2 is FQGNSA. Losses at the gene ends were 4 bases for V and 7 bases for J; bases not matched to a gene: 7. This CDR3 region has 15 residues. Here the CDR3 DNA reads TGTGCCAGCAGCTCGACTAGCGGGGCCCCGTATACGCAGTATTTT. This gives the protein CASSSTSGAPYTQYF.

The J gene is TRBJ2-5, the V gene TRBV11-2; 10 positions match TRBD1. V lost 5 bases and J lost 4; bases outside the gene matches: 7. CDR1 and CDR2 from the germline V gene are SGHAT and FQNNGV. The CDR3 covers 15 residues. The CDR3 region has the DNA TGTGCCAGCAGCCTGGGGGACAGGGGTACAGAGACCCAGTACTTC. This gives the protein CASSLGDRGTETQYF.

This rearrangement joins TRBV5-6 to TRBJ2-7; D remains ambiguous. V was trimmed by 2 bases and J by 3 bases, leaving 6 bases between them. CDR1 and CDR2 from the germline V gene are SGHDT and YYEEEE. CDR3 size: 12 residues. Here the CDR3 reads CASSFRSYEQYF. The CDR3 DNA sequence: TGTGCCAGCAGCTTCCGCAGCTACGAGCAGTACTTC.

The gene calls are TRBV29-1 and TRBJ2-7, with 7 positions matching TRBD2. V lost 5 bases and J lost 5; bases outside the gene matches: 6. Germline lookup yields CDR1 SQVTM and CDR2 ANQGSEA. CDR3 length equals 12 residues. CDR3 coding DNA: TGCAGCGTTCGGGCGGGGGAACACGAGCAGTACTTC. It is translated as CSVRAGEHEQYF.

This clone was seen more than once but under ten times. V usage is TRBV29-1 and J usage is TRBJ1-2; D is perhaps TRBD1 (5 bases). Germline V CDR1 and CDR2: SQVTM, ANQGSEA. This CDR3 is 12 amino acids long. Between the trimmed V and J ends, which lost 6 bases and 8 bases, there was a span of 16 bases. The CDR3, as DNA: TGCAGCGTAAGCACAGGTTTTAAGGGCTACACCTTC. Translated, it gives CSVSTGFKGYTF.

V gene TRBV30 combines with J gene TRBJ1-2; D is uncertain. Trimming removed 8 bases at V and 0 bases at J, with 7 bases between. CDR1 GTSNPN and CDR2 SVGIG come from the germline V gene (reference sequence). The CDR3 has 11 amino acids. In DNA form, the CDR3 reads TGTGCCGGAGAAGCTAACTATGGCTACACCTTC. It yields the protein CAGEANYGYTF.

The chain recombines TRBV5-1 with TRBJ2-2, with a weak D call TRBD1 (5 bases). Looked up from germline, CDR1 is SGHRS and CDR2 is YFSETQ. V lost 4 bases and J lost 7, with 14 bases in between. This CDR3 is 14 amino acids long. The CDR3 bases are TGCGCCAGCAGCCAGCAGTCAGGGCTCGGGGAGCTGTTTTTT. This encodes CASSQQSGLGELFF. Full variable domain (missing parts from reference TRBV5-1 and TRBJ2-2): KAGVTQTPRYLIKTRGQQVTLSCSPISGHRSVSWYQQTPGQGLQFLFEYFSETQRNKGNFPGRFSGRQFSNSRSEMNVSTLELGDSALYLCASSQQSGLGELFFGEGSRLTVL.

The chain's CDR3 is CASSSGTISVDTQYF. The CDR3 bases are TGTGCCAGCAGCTCCGGGACTATCTCTGTTGATACGCAGTATTTT. The chain couples TRBV11-2 to TRBJ2-3; TRBD2 agrees at 7 bases. The CDR3 is 15 residues long. Germline-derived CDR1 and CDR2 are SGHAT and FQNNGV. Unmatched junction bases numbered 10, after V lost 4 bases and J lost 6 bases.

This clone has more than one count but fewer than ten. This chain joins TRBV11-2 and TRBJ2-2; maybe TRBD2 (6 bases). The CDR3 contains 13 residues. V was trimmed by 4 bases and J by 7 bases, leaving 10 bases between them. Germline assignment: CDR1 SGHAT and CDR2 FQNNGV. CDR3 nucleotide sequence: TGTGCCAGCAGCTGGGGGAGGCACGGGGAGCTGTTTTTT. Translating gives CASSWGRHGELFF.

This chain connects TRBV6-5 to TRBJ2-3, with no clear D. The CDR3 extends over 13 amino acids. V was shortened by 7 bases and J by 1 base, with 9 bases between the two germline ends. CDR1 is MNHEY and CDR2 is SVGAGI in the germline V gene. The CDR3, as DNA: TGTGCCAGCAAGGCGACGGGCACAGATACGCAGTATTTT. Its protein product is CASKATGTDTQYF.

This clone occurred a few times. The chain employs TRBV5-6 and TRBJ2-4; D is tentatively TRBD1 or TRBD2 (6 bases each). V was clipped by 1 base and J by 0 bases, with 8 bases between them. CDR3 length equals 15 residues. From germline, CDR1 is SGHDT and CDR2 YYEEEE. The CDR3 is CASSLRGLAKNIQYF. The CDR3 coding sequence is TGTGCCAGCAGCTTGCGGGGGCTAGCCAAAAACATTCAGTACTTC.